What follows describes a single T cell receptor beta chain. Its antigen is currently unknown. This sample is part of a study of cytomegalovirus exposure and HLA in healthy donors. General study findings and limits: Excluded: some indistinguishable V segments such as TRBV6-2 and TRBV6-3. CMV serostatus was the sole immune exposure data available. Sequencing depth across donors, presence/absence analyses assumed, was roughly uniform. Researchers reported in a later analysis that common viral pathogens appeared linked to several top clusters.

CDR3 length equals 15 residues. The junction had 6 bases not matched to a gene; V was cut back by 4 bases and J by 1 base. Looked up from germline, CDR1 is MDHEN and CDR2 is SYDVKM. The PCR had 60 Vbeta and 13 Jbeta primers. Produced via immunoSEQ multiplex PCR; TCRdb's table is partial and in-frame only. The sample has about 120,000 clones, about three quarters seen once. The chain joins TRBV28 to TRBJ2-7, with 8 bases aligning to TRBD1. This TCR was recovered from a woman between 25 and 40 years old in good health and CMV-seropositive. The specimen sequenced was PBMCs. In nucleotides, the CDR3 is TGTGCCAGCAGTTCGACAGGGGTTCGGTCCTACGAGCAGTACTTC. Protein: CASSSTGVRSYEQYF.